This is a list of T cell receptor beta chains from one sample in a study of T cell responses to AZD1222 COVID-19 vaccine. Libraries were prepared by immunoSEQ multiplex PCR; TCRdb keeps only in-frame clonotypes and omits some of them. The repertoire consists of tens of thousands of clones, with 87% occurring once and the leading ten covering less than 5%. Material: peripheral blood, obtained on day 0 of AZD1222 vaccination. The receptors shown here come from an adult in good health. Both conserved end residues are part of each CDR3. The order of the fields is V gene, J gene, clone size, D gene, CDR3 DNA, CDR3 protein. D genes are given only for firm matches. Clone size is shown for a subset of rows, as once, few, many or a class of expanded clone.

TRBV6-5	TRBJ1-2	-	-	TGTGCCAGCAGTTACGGGGGGAACTATGGCTACACCTTC	CASSYGGNYGYTF
TRBV5-6	TRBJ2-3	-	TRBD2	TGTGCCAGCAGCAAGAGCGGGGGGGCGGATACGCAGTATTTT	CASSKSGGADTQYF
TRBV18	TRBJ1-1	-	-	TGTGCCAGCTCTCGTCTGGGGGGGGACCACACTGAAGCTTTCTTT	CASSRLGGDHTEAFF
TRBV12-5	TRBJ1-5	-	-	TGTGCTAGTGGTGCCCATACAGGGCCCGGACAGCCCCAGCATTTT	CASGAHTGPGQPQHF
TRBV2	TRBJ1-2	-	TRBD1	TGTGCCAGCAGGACAGGGGGCAACTATGGCTACACCTTC	CASRTGGNYGYTF
TRBV7-9	TRBJ2-5	-	TRBD2	TGTGCCAGCAGCTTAGCGGGGGGGGAGACCCAGTACTTC	CASSLAGGETQYF
TRBV19	TRBJ1-5	-	-	TGTGCCAGTAGTATTGGGGGGGCGGGCAATCAGCCCCAGCATTTT	CASSIGGAGNQPQHF
TRBV6-5	TRBJ2-2	-	-	TGTGCCAGCAGTTACGAATCAGTGAACACCGGGGAGCTGTTTTTT	CASSYESVNTGELFF
TRBV4-1	TRBJ1-1	-	TRBD1	TGCGCCAGCAGCCAAGAAGGGGACAGGGGGCATATTGAAGCTTTCTTT	CASSQEGDRGHIEAFF
TRBV5-1	TRBJ1-1	-	-	TGCGCCAGCAGCTTGGACTGGGGTGAAGCTTTCTTT	CASSLDWGEAFF
TRBV19	TRBJ1-4	-	-	TGTGCCAGTAGTATAGGACAGCAACCTAATGAAAAACTGTTTTTT	CASSIGQQPNEKLFF
TRBV2	TRBJ1-4	-	-	TGTGCCAGCAAGGGGGGCAGACTTGCAACTAATGAAAAACTGTTTTTT	CASKGGRLATNEKLFF
TRBV6-5	TRBJ1-4	-	TRBD1	TGTGCCAGCAGTTACGGTGACAGGGATAATGAAAAACTGTTTTTT	CASSYGDRDNEKLFF
TRBV7-8	TRBJ2-2	once	-	TGTGCCAGCAGCTGGTACGGGACCGGGGAGCTGTTTTTT	CASSWYGTGELFF
TRBV11-2	TRBJ2-2	-	TRBD2	TGTGCCAGCAGAAGACTAGCGAGTGGGGCCGGGGAGCTGTTTTTT	CASRRLASGAGELFF
TRBV18	TRBJ1-5	few	-	TGTGCCAGCTCACCTAAGAGGGGCCCTCAGCCCCAGCATTTT	CASSPKRGPQPQHF
TRBV28	TRBJ2-4	-	-	TGTGCCAGCAGAGGAGGGGGGCGAGAGCTGCAAAACATTCAGTACTTC	CASRGGGRELQNIQYF
TRBV28	TRBJ1-4	once	-	TGTGCCAGCAGTGCGCGTCCAGGGGTAGAGAATGAAAAACTGTTTTTT	CASSARPGVENEKLFF
TRBV11-2	TRBJ2-1	-	-	TGTGCCAGCAGCTGGGACGGGTACAATGAGCAGTTCTTC	CASSWDGYNEQFF
TRBV18	TRBJ1-6	few	-	TGTGCCAGCTCACCCCAGGGTGTAGACTCACCCCTCCACTTT	CASSPQGVDSPLHF
TRBV7-9	TRBJ1-2	-	-	TGTGCCAGCAGCTTAGGAACCCGAGGCTACACCTTC	CASSLGTRGYTF
TRBV6-5	TRBJ2-1	-	TRBD1	TGTGCCAGCAGGGGACAGGGCGTCAATGAGCAGTTCTTC	CASRGQGVNEQFF
TRBV12-3/TRBV12-4	TRBJ1-1	-	-	TGTGCCAGCTCATCGACCCGGGCCCATGAAGCTTTCTTT	CASSSTRAHEAFF
TRBV5-8	TRBJ2-7	once	-	TGTGCCAGCAGCATCCACCGACCAAACCTATACGAGCAGTACTTC	CASSIHRPNLYEQYF
TRBV11-2	TRBJ1-1	-	-	TGTGCCAGCAGCTTAGTAAGGGGAACTGAAGCTTTCTTT	CASSLVRGTEAFF
TRBV27	TRBJ1-5	-	-	TGTGCCAGCAGCCCTGGGACAAGGGGGACCAATCAGCCCCAGCATTTT	CASSPGTRGTNQPQHF
TRBV28	TRBJ1-2	-	-	TGTGCCAGCAGTTTTTCCGCAGGCTATGGCTACACCTTC	CASSFSAGYGYTF
TRBV18	TRBJ2-1	-	TRBD1	TGTGCCAGCTCACCATCCTACGACAGGGATGAGCAGTTCTTC	CASSPSYDRDEQFF
TRBV19	TRBJ1-5	-	-	TGTGCCAGCTTAGGGACCTCGGGGGCGGCTTATAGCAATCAGCCCCAGCATTTT	CASLGTSGAAYSNQPQHF
TRBV7-2	TRBJ2-5	-	TRBD2	TGTGCCAGCACTAGCGGGGGGGCCAAAGAGACCCAGTACTTC	CASTSGGAKETQYF
TRBV5-1	TRBJ1-4	-	-	TGCGCCAGCAGCTTGGACCTTGACCAAAGTGAAAAACTGTTTTTT	CASSLDLDQSEKLFF
TRBV5-5	TRBJ1-5	-	-	TGTGCCAGCAGCTCTGGCGGGGGGCGGAACAATCAGCCCCAGCATTTT	CASSSGGGRNNQPQHF
TRBV7-3	TRBJ2-1	-	TRBD1	TGTGCCAGCAGCCAACAAGGGACAGAGAATTACAATGAGCAGTTCTTC	CASSQQGTENYNEQFF
TRBV4-1	TRBJ2-7	-	TRBD1	TGCGCCAGCAGCCTGGGACAGGGGGCTGCTGACGAGCAGTACTTC	CASSLGQGAADEQYF
TRBV3-1/TRBV3-2	TRBJ1-2	few	-	TGTGCCAGCAGCCAAGATTCATTGGTGCAGGCACTCCTAGCTACTAACTATGGCTACACCTTC	CASSQDSLVQALLATNYGYTF
TRBV5-1	TRBJ1-1	-	TRBD1	TGCGCCAGCAGCCCCCCCAGGGGGACTGAAGCTTTCTTT	CASSPPRGTEAFF
TRBV19	TRBJ1-4	-	TRBD1	TGTGCCAGTATCACGACAGGGGGGGACGAAAAACTGTTTTTT	CASITTGGDEKLFF
TRBV4-1	TRBJ1-1	once	-	TGCGCCAGCAGCCAAGGACGAACGAGGGGGACCACTGAAGCTTTCTTT	CASSQGRTRGTTEAFF
TRBV9	TRBJ1-6	few	-	TGTGCCAGCAGCGAAATGGACAGAGGTAATTCACCCCTCCACTTT	CASSEMDRGNSPLHF
TRBV6-5	TRBJ2-3	-	TRBD2	TGTGCCGTCGGCGGGGGGGCCCGAGGCACAGATACGCAGTATTTT	CAVGGGARGTDTQYF
TRBV6-5	TRBJ2-2	-	TRBD1	TGTGCCAGCAGAGGGACAGGGCTAAACACCGGGGAGCTGTTTTTT	CASRGTGLNTGELFF
TRBV4-2	TRBJ1-6	-	TRBD1	TGTGCCAGCAGCCAAGATTTAGGACAGGGGAGTTCACCCCTCCACTTT	CASSQDLGQGSSPLHF
TRBV19	TRBJ2-5	once	-	TGTGCCAGTAGTATAACCGTTCAAGAGACCCAGTACTTC	CASSITVQETQYF
TRBV7-2	TRBJ1-2	once	-	TGTGCCAGCAGCCCAAACTCCGGGACACGGATCTATGGCTACACCTTC	CASSPNSGTRIYGYTF
TRBV7-9	TRBJ2-1	-	TRBD2	TGTGCCAGCGAACTAGCGGGGCTGACCTACAATGAGCAGTTCTTC	CASELAGLTYNEQFF
TRBV6-1	TRBJ2-1	-	TRBD2	TGTGCCAGCGAGGGGGGACTAGCGGGGATCAATGAGCAGTTCTTC	CASEGGLAGINEQFF
TRBV6-5	TRBJ2-4	-	-	TGTGCCAGCAGTTACTCCTACTGGGGGACCAAAAACATTCAGTACTTC	CASSYSYWGTKNIQYF
TRBV6-1	TRBJ1-1	-	-	TGTGCCAGCAGTGAAGCGCGGGCGTACACTGAAGCTTTCTTT	CASSEARAYTEAFF
TRBV28	TRBJ1-4	-	TRBD1	TGTGCCAGCAGTCCCCCGGGACAGCAGTTTAATGAAAAACTGTTTTTT	CASSPPGQQFNEKLFF
TRBV7-2	TRBJ1-1	-	-	TGTGCCAGCAGCTTAGTCCTAATGTCGGCAGGAGAAGCTTTCTTT	CASSLVLMSAGEAFF
TRBV19	TRBJ2-7	-	-	TGTGCCAGTAGCGGGGGGCCCTCCGAGCAGTACTTC	CASSGGPSEQYF